These 31 T cell receptor beta chains were sequenced from one sample in a study of cytotoxic CD8 clonotypes in ibrutinib-treated CLL. Some clones are missing from TCRdb's copy, which holds only in-frame ones; the method was immunoSEQ multiplex PCR. In the table there are some 120,000 clones, 84% of which are singletons. The material sequenced was PBMCs, taken after 24 months of ibrutinib treatment. The receptors here all came from a human donor with chronic lymphocytic leukemia.

The chain carries TRBV6-6 and TRBJ1-1; weak D call: TRBD1 (5 bases). The CDR3 runs to 15 residues. Trimming took 2 bases from V and 1 from J, leaving 11 bases between them. CDR1 and CDR2 (germline): MNHNY, SVGAGI (reference sequence). CDR3 loop: CASSYRGDRNTEAFF. As DNA, the CDR3 is TGTGCCAGCAGTTACAGGGGAGACAGGAACACTGAAGCTTTCTTT.

V gene TRBV28 combines with J gene TRBJ2-3, with TRBD2 identical over 8 bases. Unmatched junction bases numbered 15, after V lost 8 bases and J lost 2 bases. Germline values: CDR1 MDHEN, CDR2 SYDVKM. The CDR3 has 17 residues. In DNA form, the CDR3 reads TGTGCCAGCCCACCGGGGGGGGCGATTTTCTCCACAGATACGCAGTATTTT. This translates into CASPPGGAIFSTDTQYF.

The chain uses TRBV28 and TRBJ1-4; no firm D call. Trimming pared 2 bases from V and 6 bases from J, leaving 4 bases between. This CDR3 is 12 amino acids long. The germline V gene has CDR1 MDHEN and CDR2 SYDVKM. DNA of the CDR3: TGTGCCAGCAGTTTAAGACATGAAAAACTGTTTTTT. It is translated as CASSLRHEKLFF.

The chain is built from TRBV9 and TRBJ1-1; perhaps TRBD1 as D (6 bases). V was cut by 1 base and J by 5 bases, with 12 bases left in between. This CDR3 has 14 amino acids. The germline CDR1 and CDR2 sequences are SGDLS and YYNGEE. The DNA for the CDR3 is TGTGCCAGCAGCGTACAACAGGGAAATACTGAAGCTTTCTTT. Residues: CASSVQQGNTEAFF.

V usage is TRBV7-2 and J usage is TRBJ2-4; a weak D match, TRBD2 (7 bases). The CDR3 loop spans 15 amino acids. Germline loops: CDR1 SGHTA, CDR2 FQGNSA. V was cut by 3 bases and J by 7 bases, with 16 bases left in between. In nucleotides, the CDR3 is TGTGCCAGCAGCTTGAGTGGGGGGGCCGGGAACATTCAGTACTTC. This codes for CASSLSGGAGNIQYF.

The chain combines TRBV10-3 with TRBJ1-2, with 8 bases identical to TRBD1. This CDR3 spans 15 amino acids. Germline lookup yields CDR1 ENHRY and CDR2 SYGVKD. With V trimmed by 2 bases and J by 4 bases, 6 bases remained unmatched. CDR3 protein: CAISEGAGGTYGYTF. The CDR3 bases are TGTGCCATCAGTGAGGGGGCAGGGGGCACCTATGGCTACACCTTC.

V and J are TRBV11-3 and TRBJ1-2, with D hard to call. The germline V gene encodes CDR1 SGHNT and CDR2 YENEEA. The V end was cut by 0 bases, the J end by 4 bases, with 6 bases between. The CDR3 is made up of 13 amino acids. The CDR3 nucleotides read TGTGCCAGCAGCTTAGATAACAGCTATGGCTACACCTTC. Translated: CASSLDNSYGYTF.

This chain uses TRBV7-8 with TRBJ1-2, with 9 bases lining up with TRBD1. The V gene's germline CDR1 is SGHVS and CDR2 FQNEAQ. The CDR3 contains 16 residues. The V gene end was trimmed by 1 base and the J gene end by 2 bases; junction bases not matched to a gene: 5. CDR3 sequence: CASSLVTGTGNYGYTF. CDR3 DNA sequence: TGTGCCAGCAGCTTAGTAACCGGGACAGGGAACTATGGCTACACCTTC.

This clone was seen only a few times. This sequence joins TRBV19 and TRBJ1-5; D call uncertain. Trimming stripped 5 bases from V and 5 bases from J, with 10 bases between. CDR3 length equals 13 residues. Germline-derived CDR1 and CDR2 are LNHDA and SQIVND (reference sequence). The CDR3 loop is CASSPVRDQPQHF. In nucleotides, the CDR3 is TGTGCCAGTAGTCCGGTCCGGGATCAGCCCCAGCATTTT.

The chain couples TRBV19 to TRBJ2-7, with 8 bases that match TRBD1. CDR3 length equals 16 residues. V shed 3 bases and J 2 bases; nucleotides not matched to a gene: 9. Germline V gene data show CDR1 as LNHDA and CDR2 as SQIVND (reference sequence). CDR3 DNA sequence: TGTGCCAGTAGTATCCTAGGGCAGGGGGCCCCCTACGAGCAGTACTTC. It translates to CASSILGQGAPYEQYF.

The V and J genes are TRBV7-6 and TRBJ1-2; 11 nucleotides line up with TRBD1. Germline-derived CDR1 and CDR2 are SGHVS and FNYEAQ. This CDR3 spans 16 amino acids. With V trimmed by 5 bases and J by 6 bases, 11 bases remained unmatched. CDR3 region: CASSPTMDRGRNGYTF. The CDR3 DNA sequence: TGTGCCAGCAGCCCGACCATGGACAGGGGGCGGAATGGCTACACCTTC.

CDR3 DNA sequence: TGTGCCAGCAACCGGGATTTAGGAGAGACCCAGTACTTC. It translates to CASNRDLGETQYF. The rearrangement joins TRBV2 to TRBJ2-5, with a tentative D call TRBD2 (5 bases). CDR3 length: 13 residues. V lost 7 bases and J lost 4, with 13 bases in between. Germline values: CDR1 SNHLY, CDR2 FYNNEI. Full variable domain (rest looked up from reference TRBV2 and TRBJ2-5): EPEVTQTPSHQVTQMGQEVILRCVPISNHLYFYWYRQILGQKVEFLVSFYNNEISEKSEIFDDQFSVERPDGSNFTLKIRSTKLEDSAMYFCASNRDLGETQYFGPGTRLLVL.

V usage is TRBV14 and J usage is TRBJ2-1, with D possibly being TRBD1 (7 bases). CDR3 length equals 14 residues. V was shortened by 4 bases and J by 7 bases, with 14 bases between the two germline ends. Germline assignment: CDR1 SGHDN and CDR2 FVKESK. Here the CDR3 DNA reads TGTGCCAGCAGCCTAAACGCAGGGGGGAATGAGCAGTTCTTC. It is translated as CASSLNAGGNEQFF. The full variable domain, completed using reference TRBV14 and TRBJ2-1, is EAGVTQFPSHSVIEKGQTVTLRCDPISGHDNLYWYRRVMGKEIKFLLHFVKESKQDESGMPNNRFLAERTGGTYSTLKVQPAELEDSGVYFCASSLNAGGNEQFFGPGTRLTVL.

This clone showed up just once. The V gene is TRBV7-8, the J gene TRBJ1-1, with D perhaps matching TRBD1 (6 bases). V was clipped by 5 bases and J by 6 bases, with 16 bases between them. This CDR3 is 14 amino acids long. Germline CDR1 SGHVS, CDR2 FQNEAQ. The CDR3 region has the DNA TGTGCCAGCAGCAGCCTATGGGGGCAGTCTGAAGCTTTCTTT. Its protein product is CASSSLWGQSEAFF.

The rearrangement uses TRBV10-2 and TRBJ2-1; a possible D gene is TRBD2 (5 bases). The CDR3 is made up of 13 amino acids. Germline CDR1 WSHSY, CDR2 SAAADI. The V and J ends lost 9 bases and 3 bases respectively, with 12 bases between them. The CDR3 bases are TGCGCCAGTAATGGAGGAGGCTACAATGAGCAGTTCTTC. It specifies CASNGGGYNEQFF.

This chain joins TRBV30 and TRBJ1-5, with D perhaps TRBD1 (5 bases). Looked up from germline, CDR1 is GTSNPN and CDR2 is SVGIG (reference sequence). The CDR3 is 13 amino acids. V gave up 3 bases and J gave up 7 bases, with 13 bases separating them. CDR3 coding DNA: TGTGCCTGGAGACGACAGAAGGACCAGCCCCAGCATTTT. Translating gives CAWRRQKDQPQHF. Variable domain in full (rest from reference TRBV30 and TRBJ1-5): SQTIHQWPATLVQPVGSPLSLECTVEGTSNPNLYWYRQAAGRGLQLLFYSVGIGQISSEVPQNLSASRPQDRQFILSSKKLLLSDSGFYLCAWRRQKDQPQHFGDGTRLSIL.

This sequence joins TRBV5-1 and TRBJ2-7; 10 bases agree with TRBD1. Per germline, CDR1 SGHRS and CDR2 YFSETQ. This CDR3 has 15 amino acids. Germline trimming cut 4 bases from V and 5 bases from J; bases unmatched to any gene: 9. The CDR3 here is CASSRTGTGVDEQYF. CDR3 in DNA: TGCGCCAGCAGCCGTACCGGGACAGGGGTTGACGAGCAGTACTTC.

The chain combines TRBV7-9 with TRBJ2-7; 8 bases agree with TRBD2. Germline-derived CDR1 and CDR2 are SEHNR and FQNEAQ (reference sequence). This CDR3 is 15 amino acids long. The trim removed 4 bases at V and 4 bases at J, leaving 9 bases unmatched. The CDR3 DNA follows: TGTGCCAGCAGCTCTCTGTTTAGCGGGGAGTACGAGCAGTACTTC. Protein: CASSSLFSGEYEQYF.

The chain uses TRBV11-2 and TRBJ2-3; 8 positions agree with TRBD1. Germline V lookup: CDR1 SGHAT, CDR2 FQNNGV. The CDR3 runs to 14 residues. The V gene end was trimmed by 3 bases and the J gene end by 1 base; junction bases not matched to a gene: 0. Here the CDR3 DNA reads TGTGCCAGCAGCTTGACAGGGGGCACAGATACGCAGTATTTT. Amino acids: CASSLTGGTDTQYF.

The chain employs TRBV2 and TRBJ1-5, with 9 bases identical to TRBD1. V dropped 8 bases and J dropped 0; count of bases not matched to a gene: 5. The CDR3 sequence is 15 residues long. Germline V gives CDR1 SNHLY, CDR2 FYNNEI. In DNA form, the CDR3 reads TGTGCCAGCGCGGGACAGGGCTATAGCAATCAGCCCCAGCATTTT. Residues: CASAGQGYSNQPQHF.

The CDR3 region is CSVVTLSSYEQYF. The CDR3 DNA reads as TGCAGCGTTGTGACGTTGAGCTCCTACGAGCAGTACTTC. The chain links TRBV29-1 to TRBJ2-7, with D uncertain. CDR1 SQVTM and CDR2 ANQGSEA come from the germline V gene. The CDR3 consists of 13 residues. V lost 4 bases, J lost 0 bases, and 10 bases lay in between.

The chain combines TRBV7-2 with TRBJ2-1; 7 bases are a match to TRBD2. With 7 bases clipped from V and 1 base from J, the junction kept 10 bases outside the gene matches. Germline V gene data show CDR1 as SGHTA and CDR2 as FQGNSA. This CDR3 has 16 amino acids. CDR3 protein: CASTLVGRGSYNEQFF. CDR3 nucleotide sequence: TGTGCCAGCACCCTCGTTGGGCGGGGGTCCTACAATGAGCAGTTCTTC.

The rearrangement links TRBV10-3 to TRBJ1-1; the D gene is possibly TRBD1 (6 bases). From germline, CDR1 is ENHRY and CDR2 SYGVKD. The length of the CDR3 is 13 residues. With 6 bases removed from V and 0 bases from J, the gap between germline ends came to 8 bases. In DNA form, the CDR3 reads TGTGCCATCAGCGGACAGCTGAACACTGAAGCTTTCTTT. Its translation: CAISGQLNTEAFF.

The genes are TRBV5-5 and TRBJ1-5; weak D call: TRBD1 (6 bases). V lost 1 base and J lost 3, with 14 bases in between. Per germline, CDR1 SGHKS and CDR2 YYEKEE (reference sequence). The CDR3 covers 16 residues. CDR3 coding DNA: TGTGCCAGCAGCTTGTCGCCGGGGGCCTCCAATCAGCCCCAGCATTTT. Protein product: CASSLSPGASNQPQHF.

V gene TRBV9 combines with J gene TRBJ2-1; the match to TRBD2 covers 11 bases. There are 17 residues in the CDR3. Trimming cost V 4 bases and J 6 bases; bases outside gene matches: 12. Looked up from germline, CDR1 is SGDLS and CDR2 is YYNGEE. Here the CDR3 DNA reads TGTGCCAGCAGCCCAAGACTAGCGGGGTCTCGAGGCAATGAGCAGTTCTTC. This translates into CASSPRLAGSRGNEQFF. Full variable domain (rest looked up from reference TRBV9 and TRBJ2-1): DSGVTQTPKHLITATGQRVTLRCSPRSGDLSVYWYQQSLDQGLQFLIQYYNGEERAKGNILERFSAQQFPDLHSELNLSSLELGDSALYFCASSPRLAGSRGNEQFFGPGTRLTVL.

The chain joins TRBV7-8 to TRBJ1-2; 7 bases agree with TRBD1. V dropped 5 bases and J dropped 7; count of bases not matched to a gene: 7. CDR3 length equals 13 residues. Germline V gene lookup returns CDR1 SGHVS and CDR2 FQNEAQ. The CDR3 protein is CASSLTGVVGYTF. In nucleotides, the CDR3 is TGTGCCAGCAGCCTAACAGGGGTGGTTGGCTACACCTTC.

The chain is built from TRBV5-4 and TRBJ2-5; the D is unclear. The V gene lost 4 bases and the J gene lost 3 bases, with 10 bases spanning the gap. The CDR3 loop spans 13 amino acids. CDR1 SGHNT and CDR2 YYREEE come from the germline V gene (reference sequence). CDR3 in DNA: TGTGCCAGCAGCCGGCTGGGAAAAGAGACCCAGTACTTC. Translated: CASSRLGKETQYF. The full variable domain, with the rest looked up from reference TRBV5-4 and TRBJ2-5, is ETGVTQSPTHLIKTRGQQVTLRCSSQSGHNTVSWYQQALGQGPQFIFQYYREEENGRGNFPPRFSGLQFPNYSSELNVNALELDDSALYLCASSRLGKETQYFGPGTRLLVL.

The V gene is TRBV4-3, the J gene TRBJ1-2; possible D gene TRBD1, 5 bases. V gave up 0 bases and J gave up 0 bases, with 14 bases separating them. Germline V gives CDR1 LGHNA, CDR2 YSLEER. The CDR3 sequence is 17 residues long. CDR3 nucleotides: TGCGCCAGCAGCCAAGATTCTGTCGGGGGAGCTAACTATGGCTACACCTTC. Residues: CASSQDSVGGANYGYTF.

This clone was seen just once. V and J are TRBV30 and TRBJ1-2; the D is unclear. The CDR3 covers 15 residues. V shed 4 bases and J shed 7 bases, with 22 bases lying between them. CDR1 and CDR2 from the germline V gene are GTSNPN and SVGIG (reference sequence). The CDR3 region is CAWKIQRLSLSGYTF. The CDR3 region has the DNA TGTGCCTGGAAGATTCAGAGACTGTCTCTCAGTGGCTACACCTTC. The complete variable domain, with remaining parts taken from reference TRBV30 and TRBJ1-2, reads SQTIHQWPATLVQPVGSPLSLECTVEGTSNPNLYWYRQAAGRGLQLLFYSVGIGQISSEVPQNLSASRPQDRQFILSSKKLLLSDSGFYLCAWKIQRLSLSGYTFGSGTRLTVV.

The J gene is TRBJ2-7, the V gene TRBV6-1, with a possible D match to TRBD2 (7 bases). The CDR3 totals 13 residues. Germline CDR1 and CDR2: MNHNS and SASEGT. Trimming shortened V by 6 bases and J by 2 bases, and 11 bases separated the two germline ends. The CDR3 region has the DNA TGTGCCAGCAGCGCGGGGGCTACCTACGAGCAGTACTTC. Its protein is CASSAGATYEQYF.

The chain couples TRBV21-1 to TRBJ2-7; the D call TRBD1 from the table was never checked on the DNA. TRBV21-1 has pseudogene status. This CDR3 has 16 amino acids. This chain's CDR3 is CASSRSRDRGPSEQYF. CDR3 nucleotide sequence: TGTGCCAGCAGCAGGTCCCGGGACAGGGGTCCTAGCGAGCAGTACTTC.